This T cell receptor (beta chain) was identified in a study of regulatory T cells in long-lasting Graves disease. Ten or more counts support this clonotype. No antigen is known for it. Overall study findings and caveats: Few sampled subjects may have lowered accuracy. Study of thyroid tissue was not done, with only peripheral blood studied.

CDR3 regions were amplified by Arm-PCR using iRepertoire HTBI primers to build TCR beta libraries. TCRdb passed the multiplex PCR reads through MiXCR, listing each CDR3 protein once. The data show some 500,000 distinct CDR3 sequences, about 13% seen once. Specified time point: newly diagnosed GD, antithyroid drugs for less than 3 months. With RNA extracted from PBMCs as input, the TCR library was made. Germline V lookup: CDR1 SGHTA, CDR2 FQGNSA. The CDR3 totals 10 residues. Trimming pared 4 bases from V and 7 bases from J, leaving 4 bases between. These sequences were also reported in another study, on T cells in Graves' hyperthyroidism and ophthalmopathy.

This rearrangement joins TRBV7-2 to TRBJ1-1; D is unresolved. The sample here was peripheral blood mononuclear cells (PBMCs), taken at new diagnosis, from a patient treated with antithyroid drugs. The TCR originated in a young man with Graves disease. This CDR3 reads CASSSSEAFF. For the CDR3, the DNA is TGTGCCAGCAGCTCAAGTGAAGCTTTCTTT. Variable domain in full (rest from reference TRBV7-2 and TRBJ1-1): GAGVSQSPSNKVTEKGKDVELRCDPISGHTALYWYRQSLGQGLEFLIYFQGNSAPDKSGLPSDRFSAERTGGSVSTLTIQRTQQEDSAVYLCASSSSEAFFGQGTRLTVV.